These 24 T cell receptor beta chains share one sample of origin, sequenced in a study of graft-versus-host responses after intestinal transplantation (dated by TCRdb to the early 2020s). The library was produced with the immunoSEQ multiplex PCR assay. As stored in TCRdb, this immuneACCESS dataset retains in-frame rearrangements with V and J assigned. A fraction of the clones does not appear; measured against another copy, unresolved V genes explain less than half of the discrepancy, and the remainder lacks a known reason. The sample profile shows some 5,700 clones; roughly 30% of them were found once. In total, the top ten clones hold under 6% of the sample. The sample's time point label, decoded: cells obtained before transplantation from donor or recipient. The material sequenced was alloreactive CD4+ T cells from a mixed lymphocyte reaction culture, taken before transplantation. The sample's cell subset or site label is to be understood as: CFSE-low proliferating T cells sorted from roughly 6-day pre-transplant mixed lymphocyte reaction (GvH or HvG direction). The receptor source for this set is a human patient who was an organ donor for intestinal transplantation.

The chain uses TRBV4-1 and TRBJ1-6; 8 nucleotides line up with TRBD1. The V segment lost 1 base and the J segment 3 bases; nucleotides outside the gene matches: 2. Germline V CDR1 and CDR2: MGHRA, YSYEKL. The CDR3 has 16 amino acids. DNA of the CDR3: TGCGCCAGCAGCCAAGTGGGACAGGACTATAATTCACCCCTCCACTTT. As protein: CASSQVGQDYNSPLHF.

Only a few counts were recorded for this clone. This chain uses TRBV14 with TRBJ1-5; D might be TRBD1 (6 bases). V gave up 1 base and J gave up 0 bases, with 7 bases separating them. The germline V gene has CDR1 SGHDN and CDR2 FVKESK. The length of the CDR3 is 15 residues. The CDR3 region has the DNA TGTGCCAGCAGCCAAGGGGGACATAGCAATCAGCCCCAGCATTTT. The encoded protein is CASSQGGHSNQPQHF.

In its sample, this clone was seen a few times. The gene calls are TRBV6-1 and TRBJ1-2; maybe TRBD1 (6 bases). Trimming stripped 11 bases from V and 5 bases from J, with 6 bases between. The CDR3 runs to 9 residues. Germline CDR1 and CDR2: MNHNS and SASEGT. The CDR3 region is CAQGYGYTF. The CDR3 nucleotides are TGTGCCCAGGGGTATGGCTACACCTTC.

The chain links TRBV6-6 to TRBJ1-1, with 11 bases that match TRBD1. There are 15 residues in the CDR3. The germline gives CDR1 MNHNY, CDR2 SVGAGI (reference sequence). J gave up 4 bases and V 6 bases, and 7 bases lay outside the gene matches. CDR3 bases: TGTGCCAGCAGAAGTTCCGGGACAGGGGGCACTGAAGCTTTCTTT. It codes for CASRSSGTGGTEAFF.

V and J are TRBV5-4 and TRBJ1-5; TRBD1 might be the D (5 bases). V was clipped by 4 bases and J by 1 base, with 6 bases between them. The CDR3 has 13 amino acids. Germline V gene lookup returns CDR1 SGHNT and CDR2 YYREEE (reference sequence). CDR3 DNA: TGTGCCAGCAGCCGGGACAGCAATCAGCCCCAGCATTTT. Protein sequence: CASSRDSNQPQHF.

This clone was observed a handful of times. The rearrangement links TRBV6-5 to TRBJ1-2, with D uncertain. The V end was cut by 5 bases, the J end by 7 bases, with 8 bases between. The CDR3 covers 11 residues. The germline CDR1 and CDR2 sequences are MNHEY and SVGAGI. CDR3 protein: CASSTPGGYTF. The CDR3 nucleotides read TGTGCCAGCAGTACCCCCGGTGGCTACACCTTC.

This clone was observed a handful of times. The chain combines TRBV6-5 with TRBJ2-1, with D tentatively TRBD2 (6 bases). This CDR3 region has 15 residues. V shed 8 bases and J shed 8 bases, with 22 bases lying between them. CDR1 is MNHEY, CDR2 SVGAGI, per germline. The CDR3: CASPLRTRRGHEQFF. CDR3 bases: TGTGCCAGCCCACTTCGGACAAGGCGGGGCCATGAGCAGTTCTTC.

This chain connects TRBV13 to TRBJ1-2, with a weak D call TRBD1 (5 bases). The ends were cut back, 0 bases at V and 4 bases at J, with 9 bases in the middle. This CDR3 is built from 14 residues. Per the germline V gene, CDR1 is PRHDT and CDR2 is FYEKMQ (reference sequence). This CDR3 reads CASSLGQGLYGYTF. The CDR3 DNA reads as TGTGCCAGCAGCTTAGGGCAGGGACTCTATGGCTACACCTTC.

V gene TRBV11-3 combines with J gene TRBJ2-3; a possible D gene is TRBD2 (6 bases). Germline V gene sequence: CDR1 SGHNT, CDR2 YENEEA. V shed 0 bases and J shed 3 bases, with 7 bases lying between them. The CDR3 is made up of 14 amino acids. The CDR3 loop reads CASSLEAGTDTQYF. As DNA, the CDR3 is TGTGCCAGCAGCTTAGAAGCGGGTACAGATACGCAGTATTTT. The variable domain in full, with the rest retrieved from reference TRBV11-3 and TRBJ2-3, is EAGVVQSPRYKIIEKKQPVAFWCNPISGHNTLYWYLQNLGQGPELLIRYENEEAVDDSQLPKDRFSAERLKGVDSTLKIQPAELGDSAVYLCASSLEAGTDTQYFGPGTRLTVL.

The gene calls are TRBV30 and TRBJ2-1; a possible D gene is TRBD2 (6 bases). The CDR3 contains 11 residues. Germline V gene lookup returns CDR1 GTSNPN and CDR2 SVGIG (reference sequence). The ends were cut back, 5 bases at V and 9 bases at J, with 11 bases in the middle. This CDR3 is CAWGTSGEQFF. The CDR3 DNA sequence: TGTGCCTGGGGGACTTCAGGTGAGCAGTTCTTC.

The chain recombines TRBV11-3 with TRBJ2-5; D is uncertain. CDR3 length: 13 residues. The V gene lost 1 base and the J gene lost 5 bases, with 8 bases spanning the gap. Germline V lookup: CDR1 SGHNT, CDR2 YENEEA. CDR3 in DNA: TGTGCCAGCAGCTTAGCTGGATCTGAGACCCAGTACTTC. Translated, it gives CASSLAGSETQYF. The full variable domain, in which reference TRBV11-3 and TRBJ2-5 provide the parts outside the CDR3, is EAGVVQSPRYKIIEKKQPVAFWCNPISGHNTLYWYLQNLGQGPELLIRYENEEAVDDSQLPKDRFSAERLKGVDSTLKIQPAELGDSAVYLCASSLAGSETQYFGPGTRLLVL.

This clone has only a few counts. The CDR3 region has the DNA TGTGCCAGCAGCTTAGACCGAGGTGACAGTGCCCATCGTAGCAATCAGCCCCAGCATTTT. Its protein product is CASSLDRGDSAHRSNQPQHF. The chain combines TRBV11-3 with TRBJ1-5; possible D gene TRBD1, 5 bases. Germline CDR1 is SGHNT and CDR2 is YENEEA. CDR3 length equals 20 residues. V lost 0 bases and J 0 bases, leaving 21 bases between the germline ends.

This clone turned up a few times. The chain couples TRBV9 to TRBJ2-1, with TRBD2 matching 9 bases. Germline lookup yields CDR1 SGDLS and CDR2 YYNGEE. V lost 0 bases and J lost 4; bases outside the gene matches: 5. This CDR3 is 16 amino acids long. The CDR3 region is CASSVAGTSSYNEQFF. The CDR3 DNA follows: TGTGCCAGCAGCGTAGCGGGGACTAGCAGTTACAATGAGCAGTTCTTC.

This clone was found many times. One end of the junction is discordant with germline, which a read error may explain. The chain couples TRBV11-2 to TRBJ2-7, with 9 nucleotides matching TRBD1. CDR1 is SGHAT and CDR2 is FQNNGV in the germline V gene. The CDR3 sequence is 13 residues long. The CDR3 here is CASSRGVGQGLFF. DNA for the CDR3: TGTGCCAGCAGCCGAGGGGTGGGACAGGGTCTCTTCTTC.

V and J are TRBV5-7 and TRBJ1-2; D unresolved. TRBV5-7 is given ORF status, its function remaining uncertain. CDR3 size: 14 residues. Deletions cut 0 bases from V and 2 bases from J, with 8 bases between. CDR3 DNA: TGTGCCAGCAGCTTGGACCTGGGAAACTATGGCTACACCTTC. Protein product: CASSLDLGNYGYTF.

Relative to its sample, this clone is medium-sized. This chain links TRBV10-3 with TRBJ2-7, with 8 bases fitting TRBD2. Germline values: CDR1 ENHRY, CDR2 SYGVKD. This CDR3 region has 14 residues. With 6 bases clipped from V and 5 bases from J, the junction kept 9 bases outside the gene matches. CDR3 nucleotides: TGTGCCATCAGGAATTCCGGGACTAGAAACGAGCAGTACTTC. It encodes CAIRNSGTRNEQYF.

Only a few counts were recorded for this clone. The J gene is TRBJ2-1, the V gene TRBV7-2; no definite D call. V lost 5 bases, J lost 5 bases, and 4 bases lay in between. Germline CDR1 SGHTA, CDR2 FQGNSA. CDR3 length equals 11 residues. The CDR3 DNA reads as TGTGCCAGCAGCGCTAACAATGAGCAGTTCTTC. Encoded protein: CASSANNEQFF.

This sequence joins TRBV6-5 and TRBJ1-3, with 7 bases identical to TRBD1. Germline V gene sequence: CDR1 MNHEY, CDR2 SVGAGI. This CDR3 comprises 13 residues. The V gene end was trimmed by 2 bases and the J gene end by 7 bases; junction bases not matched to a gene: 2. The CDR3 region is CASSYLQGNTIYF. The DNA for the CDR3 is TGTGCCAGCAGTTACCTACAGGGGAACACCATATATTTT.

CDR3 DNA: TGCGCCAGCAGAAAACAGGGGGCTCTGTCCTACGAGCAGTACTTC. This translates into CASRKQGALSYEQYF. The V and J genes are TRBV4-1 and TRBJ2-7, with 9 bases identical to TRBD1. V lost 6 bases and J lost 1; bases outside the gene matches: 7. Germline lookup yields CDR1 MGHRA and CDR2 YSYEKL. The CDR3 contains 15 residues.

The chain combines TRBV7-6 with TRBJ2-1; D is perhaps TRBD2 (6 bases). CDR1 is SGHVS and CDR2 is FNYEAQ in the germline V gene. V lost 5 bases and J 4 bases, leaving 18 bases between the germline ends. This CDR3 has 16 amino acids. For the CDR3, the DNA is TGTGCCAGCAGCGAGCGATACCGGGAGACTTACAATGAGCAGTTCTTC. Its protein is CASSERYRETYNEQFF.

V and J are TRBV7-9 and TRBJ2-3; 8 positions match TRBD2. The CDR3 runs to 14 residues. V was pared by 6 bases and J by 4 bases, with 6 bases of the junction left unmatched. The germline V gene encodes CDR1 SEHNR and CDR2 FQNEAQ (reference sequence). DNA of the CDR3: TGTGCCAGCAGACGAACTAGCGGAGCAGATACGCAGTATTTT. It specifies CASRRTSGADTQYF.

This clone came up a few times. The chain employs TRBV15 and TRBJ2-2; D is ambiguous. The germline V and J ends were trimmed by 5 bases and 5 bases, with 6 bases remaining between them. This CDR3 comprises 12 residues. Germline V gene lookup returns CDR1 LNHNV and CDR2 YYDKDF (reference sequence). The CDR3 DNA is TGTGCCACCAGCGATACGACCGGGGAGCTGTTTTTT. Translating gives CATSDTTGELFF.

The J gene is TRBJ2-1, the V gene TRBV5-7; the D gene is possibly TRBD1 (6 bases). TRBV5-7 carries the ORF label, with uncertain function. Trimming removed 0 bases from V and 5 bases from J, with 9 bases in between. This CDR3 has 14 amino acids. The CDR3 DNA reads TGTGCCAGCAGCTTGGACAGGGCCAACAATGAGCAGTTCTTC. This translates into CASSLDRANNEQFF.

This clone was detected only a few times. V gene TRBV7-6 combines with J gene TRBJ2-5; D ambiguous. Per the germline V gene, CDR1 is SGHVS and CDR2 is FNYEAQ. Trimming left V 2 bases short and J 4 bases short, with 2 bases between. The CDR3 totals 11 residues. The CDR3 region is CASSLLETQYF. The CDR3 region has the DNA TGTGCCAGCAGCTTACTAGAGACCCAGTACTTC.